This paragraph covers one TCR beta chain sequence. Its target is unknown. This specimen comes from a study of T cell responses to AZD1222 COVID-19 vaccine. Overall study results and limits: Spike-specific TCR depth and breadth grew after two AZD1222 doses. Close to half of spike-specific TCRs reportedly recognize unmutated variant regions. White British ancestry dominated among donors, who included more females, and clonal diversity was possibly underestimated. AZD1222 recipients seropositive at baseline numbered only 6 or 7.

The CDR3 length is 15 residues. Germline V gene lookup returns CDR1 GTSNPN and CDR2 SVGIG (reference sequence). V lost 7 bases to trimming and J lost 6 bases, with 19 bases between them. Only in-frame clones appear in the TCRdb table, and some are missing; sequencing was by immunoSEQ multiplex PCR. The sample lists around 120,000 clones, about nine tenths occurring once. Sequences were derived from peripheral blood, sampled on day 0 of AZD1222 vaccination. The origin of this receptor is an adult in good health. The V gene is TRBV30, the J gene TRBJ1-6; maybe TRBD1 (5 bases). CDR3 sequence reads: CAFQSGTEFNSPLHF. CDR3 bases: TGTGCCTTTCAGTCCGGGACGGAATTTAATTCACCCCTCCACTTT.